This TCR beta chain was recorded in a study of radiotherapy plus CTLA-4 blockade in lung cancer. The CDR3 is 14 residues long. Germline V lookup: CDR1 LNHNV, CDR2 YYDKDF (reference sequence). Profiling relied on immunoSEQ multiplex PCR, and the TCRdb table lists in-frame clones only, not all of them. The sample gives about 48,000 clones, about 86% of which show up once; 15% to 20% is in the top ten. With respect to this clone: Germline is not matched at one junction end, which may reflect a read error.

The sample was peripheral blood, taken from a patient treated with radiotherapy plus ipilimumab. The sequence was obtained from a human donor with non-small cell lung cancer that progressed on radiotherapy plus ipilimumab. Some clones in this sample may be carry-over from other donors' samples. The V gene is TRBV15, the J gene TRBJ2-7; 8 bases align to TRBD1. This chain's CDR3 is CATRRGQGSYEQYF. The DNA of the CDR3 is TGTGCCACCAGAAGAGGACAGGGCTCCTACGAGCAGTACTTC. Combining the CDR3 with reference TRBV15 and TRBJ2-7 gives the whole variable domain DAMVIQNPRYQVTQFGKPVTLSCSQTLNHNVMYWYQQKSSQAPKLLFHYYDKDFNNEADTPDNFQSRRPNTSFCFLDIRSPGLGDTAMYLCATRRGQGSYEQYFGPGTRLTVT.